This TCR beta chain comes out of a study of cytomegalovirus exposure and HLA in healthy donors. Broader study findings: The presence/absence work took it that sequencing depth was about the same across donors.

PCR employed 60 Vbeta and 13 Jbeta primers. Method: immunoSEQ multiplex PCR; TCRdb's copy keeps in-frame clones and lacks some. Of about 130,000 clones listed, about 78% are singletons. As for this clone: What it binds is not known.

The CDR3 covers 17 residues. Germline V CDR1 and CDR2: SGHRS, YFSETQ. V trimming: 4 bases; J trimming: 4 bases; junction bases outside the gene matches: 8. Material: PBMCs. The V and J genes are TRBV5-1 and TRBJ2-3; TRBD2 matches 14 bases. This TCR came from a female donor in good health and CMV-seronegative. This CDR3 reads CASSPGTSGRVPDTQYF. CDR3 nucleotide sequence: TGCGCCAGCAGCCCGGGGACTAGCGGGAGAGTACCAGATACGCAGTATTTT.